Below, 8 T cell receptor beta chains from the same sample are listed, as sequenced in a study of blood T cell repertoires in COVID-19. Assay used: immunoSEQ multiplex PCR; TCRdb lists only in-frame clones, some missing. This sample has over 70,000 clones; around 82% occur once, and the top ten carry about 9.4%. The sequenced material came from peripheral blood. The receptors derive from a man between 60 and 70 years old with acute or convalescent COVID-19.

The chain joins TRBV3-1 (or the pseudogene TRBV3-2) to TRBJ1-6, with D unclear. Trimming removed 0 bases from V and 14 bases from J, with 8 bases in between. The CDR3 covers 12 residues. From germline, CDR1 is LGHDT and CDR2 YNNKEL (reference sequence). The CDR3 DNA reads TGTGCCAGCAGCCAAGAAGCCTTCACCCTCCACTTT. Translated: CASSQEAFTLHF.

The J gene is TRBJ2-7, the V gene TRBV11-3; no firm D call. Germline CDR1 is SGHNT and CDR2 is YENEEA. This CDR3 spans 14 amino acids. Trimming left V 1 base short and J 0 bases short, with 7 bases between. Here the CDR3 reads CASSLGPNSYEQYF. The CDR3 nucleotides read TGTGCCAGCAGCTTAGGTCCAAACTCCTACGAGCAGTACTTC.

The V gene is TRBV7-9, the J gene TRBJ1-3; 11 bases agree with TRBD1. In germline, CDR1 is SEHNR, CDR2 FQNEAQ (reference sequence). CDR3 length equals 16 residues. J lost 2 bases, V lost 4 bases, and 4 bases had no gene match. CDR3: CASSSGQGAAGNTIYF. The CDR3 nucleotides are TGTGCCAGCAGCTCAGGACAGGGGGCCGCTGGAAACACCATATATTTT.

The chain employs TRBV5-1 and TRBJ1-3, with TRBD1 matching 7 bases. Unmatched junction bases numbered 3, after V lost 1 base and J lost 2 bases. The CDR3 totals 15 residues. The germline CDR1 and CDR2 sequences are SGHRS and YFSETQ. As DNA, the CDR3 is TGCGCCAGCAGCTTGACAGGGGATACTGGAAACACCATATATTTT. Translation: CASSLTGDTGNTIYF.

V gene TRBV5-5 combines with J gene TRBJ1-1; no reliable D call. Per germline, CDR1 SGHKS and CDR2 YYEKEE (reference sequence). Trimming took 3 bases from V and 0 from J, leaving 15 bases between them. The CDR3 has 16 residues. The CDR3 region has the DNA TGTGCCAGCAGCTGGGCGGGAGGCAACATGAACACTGAAGCTTTCTTT. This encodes CASSWAGGNMNTEAFF.

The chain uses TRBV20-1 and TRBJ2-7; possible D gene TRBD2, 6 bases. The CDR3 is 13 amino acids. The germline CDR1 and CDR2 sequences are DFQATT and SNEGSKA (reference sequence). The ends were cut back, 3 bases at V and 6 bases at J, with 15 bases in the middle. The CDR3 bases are TGCAGTGCTAGTTTGTTAAGGCGGGGCGAGCAGTACTTC. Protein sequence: CSASLLRRGEQYF.

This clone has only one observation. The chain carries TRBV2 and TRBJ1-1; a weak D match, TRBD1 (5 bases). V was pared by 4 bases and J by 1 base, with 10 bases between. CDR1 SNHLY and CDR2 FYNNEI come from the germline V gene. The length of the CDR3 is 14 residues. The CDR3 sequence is CASSVRTQNTEAFF. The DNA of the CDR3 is TGTGCCAGCAGTGTACGGACACAGAACACTGAAGCTTTCTTT. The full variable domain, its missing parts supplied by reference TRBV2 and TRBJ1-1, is EPEVTQTPSHQVTQMGQEVILRCVPISNHLYFYWYRQILGQKVEFLVSFYNNEISEKSEIFDDQFSVERPDGSNFTLKIRSTKLEDSAMYFCASSVRTQNTEAFFGQGTRLTVV.

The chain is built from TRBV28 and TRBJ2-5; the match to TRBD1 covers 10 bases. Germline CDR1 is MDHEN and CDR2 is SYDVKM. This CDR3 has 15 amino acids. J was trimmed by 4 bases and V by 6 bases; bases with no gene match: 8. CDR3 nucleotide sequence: TGTGCCAGCAGCCCCGTTCGGACAGGGGGAGAGACCCAGTACTTC. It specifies CASSPVRTGGETQYF.